Below are 9 T cell receptor beta chains sequenced from a single sample in a study of radiotherapy plus CTLA-4 blockade in lung cancer. Repertoires were generated with immunoSEQ multiplex PCR, while TCRdb's copy carries only in-frame clones and drops some. This sample has more than 90,000 clones; about 77% occur once, and the top ten carry approximately 4.7%. This specimen was peripheral blood, taken from a patient treated with radiotherapy plus ipilimumab. The receptors shown here come from a human donor with non-small cell lung cancer who had a partial response to radiotherapy plus ipilimumab.

This chain connects TRBV18 to TRBJ1-5; tentatively, D is TRBD1 (5 bases). The CDR3 spans 17 residues. Trimming shortened V by 3 bases and J by 0 bases, and 15 bases separated the two germline ends. CDR1 is KGHSH and CDR2 is LQKENI in the germline V gene. Here the CDR3 DNA reads TGTGCCAGCTCACCGCTAGGTGGGGCCTATAGCAATCAGCCCCAGCATTTT. This sequence encodes CASSPLGGAYSNQPQHF.

This chain links TRBV7-9 with TRBJ1-2, with TRBD1 identical over 10 bases. The length of the CDR3 is 15 residues. CDR1 is SEHNR, CDR2 FQNEAQ, per germline (reference sequence). V dropped 4 bases and J dropped 4; count of bases not matched to a gene: 6. The CDR3 nucleotides are TGTGCCAGCAGCTCGACAGGGGGCGGAATCTATGGCTACACCTTC. Its translation: CASSSTGGGIYGYTF.

J is TRBJ2-1 and V is TRBV19, with 10 nucleotides matching TRBD1. CDR3 length equals 13 residues. Germline CDR1 and CDR2: LNHDA and SQIVND (reference sequence). Losses at the gene ends were 7 bases for V and 5 bases for J; bases not matched to a gene: 2. In nucleotides, the CDR3 is TGTGCCAGTAAGGGGACAGGGGACAATGAGCAGTTCTTC. Encoded protein: CASKGTGDNEQFF. Complete variable domain (other parts from reference TRBV19 and TRBJ2-1): DGGITQSPKYLFRKEGQNVTLSCEQNLNHDAMYWYRQDPGQGLRLIYYSQIVNDFQKGDIAEGYSVSREKKESFPLTVTSAQKNPTAFYLCASKGTGDNEQFFGPGTRLTVL.

The genes are TRBV29-1 and TRBJ2-2; 8 bases are a match to TRBD1. V shed 6 bases and J 3 bases; nucleotides not matched to a gene: 6. Germline lookup yields CDR1 SQVTM and CDR2 ANQGSEA. The length of the CDR3 is 14 residues. The CDR3 spells CSVGGQGYTGELFF. As DNA, the CDR3 is TGCAGCGTAGGCGGACAGGGTTACACCGGGGAGCTGTTTTTT.

This clone was counted a single time. Here the CDR3 reads CASSKGGQGQNQPQHF. The CDR3 nucleotides are TGTGCCAGCAGCAAAGGCGGACAGGGTCAAAATCAGCCCCAGCATTTT. The chain uses TRBV5-5 and TRBJ1-5; 8 nucleotides match TRBD1. V lost 4 bases to trimming and J lost 4 bases; unmatched junction nucleotides: 10. The CDR3 has 16 residues. Per the germline V gene, CDR1 is SGHKS and CDR2 is YYEKEE (reference sequence).

This sequence joins TRBV5-5 and TRBJ2-7; D is uncertain. The CDR3 runs to 13 residues. Between the trimmed V and J ends, which lost 3 bases and 3 bases, there was a span of 10 bases. Germline CDR1 SGHKS, CDR2 YYEKEE (reference sequence). The CDR3 here is CASSSRPDYEQYV. CDR3 DNA sequence: TGTGCCAGCAGCTCGAGGCCCGACTACGAGCAGTACGTC.

This rearrangement joins TRBV27 to TRBJ1-2, with no clear D. With 3 bases removed from V and 5 bases from J, the gap between germline ends came to 10 bases. CDR3 length: 13 amino acids. The V gene's germline CDR1 is MNHEY and CDR2 SMNVEV (reference sequence). CDR3 in amino acids: CASSLEAGYGYTF. CDR3 bases: TGTGCCAGCAGTTTGGAGGCCGGGTATGGCTACACCTTC.

The gene calls are TRBV13 and TRBJ2-2; unclear D gene. Germline CDR1 is PRHDT and CDR2 is FYEKMQ (reference sequence). This CDR3 comprises 16 residues. The germline V and J ends were trimmed by 2 bases and 3 bases, with 13 bases remaining between them. The CDR3 spells CASSLTPPTDTGELFF. CDR3 DNA sequence: TGTGCCAGCAGCTTAACCCCCCCAACGGACACCGGGGAGCTGTTTTTT.

The chain joins TRBV11-1 to TRBJ1-2; 7 bases map to TRBD1. The CDR3 sequence is 14 residues long. The germline CDR1 and CDR2 sequences are SGHAT and FQDESV (reference sequence). V gave up 6 bases and J gave up 2 bases; unmatched junction bases: 6. The CDR3 sequence is CASSWDSRNYGYTF. DNA for the CDR3: TGTGCCAGCAGTTGGGACAGTCGAAACTATGGCTACACCTTC.